This TCR beta chain was recorded in a study of neoadjuvant anti-PD-1 for oral cavity cancer. Study information: Non-progressing patients received a fourth nivolumab dose near day 43, then surgery on days 50-56. Overall study results and limits: Only three patients per response group were TCR-analyzed; validation needed.

Worth noting for this clone: Its antigen remains unidentified.

PBMC libraries mostly used around 460 ng of input genomic DNA, with six replicates per sample. Method: immunoSEQ multiplex PCR; TCRdb's copy keeps in-frame clones and lacks some. Seen here are tens of thousands of clones, about 88% observed once, and the top ten hold 3% to 3.5%. V lost 4 bases to trimming and J lost 7 bases; unmatched junction nucleotides: 4. Germline V gene sequence: CDR1 SGHAT, CDR2 FQNNGV. The CDR3 is 16 residues long. The sample's time point: after neoadjuvant nivolumab, at surgical resection. Here the sequenced sample was PBMCs, taken after nivolumab (anti-PD-1) treatment. The chain carries TRBV11-2 and TRBJ2-2; 15 bases map to TRBD2. This sequence originates from a person aged 35-79 years with oral cavity squamous cell carcinoma. The CDR3 sequence is CASSWGLAGGGGELFF. The CDR3 nucleotides read TGTGCCAGCAGCTGGGGACTAGCGGGAGGTGGCGGGGAGCTGTTTTTT.